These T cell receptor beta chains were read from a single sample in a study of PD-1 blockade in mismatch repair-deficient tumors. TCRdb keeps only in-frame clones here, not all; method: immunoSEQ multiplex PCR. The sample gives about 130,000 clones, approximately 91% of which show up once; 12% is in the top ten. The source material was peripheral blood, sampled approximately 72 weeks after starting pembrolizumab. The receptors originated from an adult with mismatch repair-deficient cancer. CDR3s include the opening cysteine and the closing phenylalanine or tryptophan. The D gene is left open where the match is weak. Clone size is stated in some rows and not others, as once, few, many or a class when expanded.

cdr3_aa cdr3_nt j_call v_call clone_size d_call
CASSTDPGQPQHF TGTGCCAGCAGCACGGACCCGGGGCAGCCCCAGCATTTT TRBJ1-5 TRBV9 . .
CASSLQLSSGANVLTF TGTGCCAGCAGCCTCCAACTATCCTCTGGGGCCAACGTCCTGACTTTC TRBJ2-6 TRBV7-9 . .
CASSPRQGRLHEQYF TGCGCCAGCAGCCCTCGACAGGGGCGCCTCCACGAGCAGTACTTC TRBJ2-7 TRBV5-1 . TRBD1
CASSSGLAGEETQYF TGTGCCAGCAGCTCGGGACTAGCGGGAGAAGAGACCCAGTACTTC TRBJ2-5 TRBV7-2 . TRBD2
CASSEEGLGTEAFF TGTGCCAGCAGTGAGGAAGGGTTAGGGACTGAAGCTTTCTTT TRBJ1-1 TRBV2 . .
CASSYSERGRNGYTF TGTGCCAGCAGTTACTCGGAGAGGGGAAGAAATGGCTACACCTTC TRBJ1-2 TRBV6-5 . .
CASSSGLNYEQYF TGTGCCAGCTCTTCGGGACTCAACTACGAGCAGTACTTC TRBJ2-7 TRBV18 . .
CASSLLDSRYYNEQFF TGTGCCAGCAGCTTATTAGACTCACGATACTACAATGAGCAGTTCTTC TRBJ2-1 TRBV7-6 . .
CAISESVEDRGQPQHF TGTGCCATCAGTGAGTCTGTGGAGGACAGAGGTCAGCCCCAGCATTTT TRBJ1-5 TRBV10-3 . .
CASSPRTSSTPGYEQYF TGCGCCAGCAGCCCCCGGACTAGCTCAACGCCGGGGTACGAGCAGTACTTC TRBJ2-7 TRBV4-3 . TRBD2
CASSEVGRTSTDTQYF TGTGCCAGCAGTGAAGTGGGCAGGACTAGCACAGATACGCAGTATTTT TRBJ2-3 TRBV6-1 . .
CASSVATGSGTEAFF TGTGCCAGCAGCGTAGCTACAGGCTCGGGCACTGAAGCTTTCTTT TRBJ1-1 TRBV9 . .
CSVATGSSYNEQFF TGCAGCGTTGCAACAGGGAGCTCCTACAATGAGCAGTTCTTC TRBJ2-1 TRBV29-1 once .
CAISDQRPPSYNEQFF TGTGCCATCAGTGATCAGCGGCCCCCTTCCTACAATGAGCAGTTCTTC TRBJ2-1 TRBV10-3 . .